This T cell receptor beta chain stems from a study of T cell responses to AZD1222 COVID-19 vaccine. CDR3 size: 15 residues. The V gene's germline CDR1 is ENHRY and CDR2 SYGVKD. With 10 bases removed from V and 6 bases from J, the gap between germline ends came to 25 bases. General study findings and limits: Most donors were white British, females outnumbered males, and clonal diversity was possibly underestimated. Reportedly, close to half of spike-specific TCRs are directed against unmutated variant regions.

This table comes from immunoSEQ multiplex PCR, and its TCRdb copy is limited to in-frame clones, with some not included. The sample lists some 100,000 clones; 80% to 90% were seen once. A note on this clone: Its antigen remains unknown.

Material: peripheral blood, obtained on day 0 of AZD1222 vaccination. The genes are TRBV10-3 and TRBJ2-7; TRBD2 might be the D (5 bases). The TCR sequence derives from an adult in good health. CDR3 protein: CATAREGSLSFEQYF. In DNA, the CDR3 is TGTGCCACCGCCCGCGAGGGCTCCCTTTCTTTCGAGCAGTACTTC.